This TCR beta chain was found in a study of long-term antiretroviral therapy in people with HIV. Study-level results: After ART, diversity increased yet remained lower than transplant donor controls. In the period from the mid-2000s to the late 2010s, blood was collected, possibly under older ART regimens.

As for this clone: Its matching antigen is unknown.

It was version v3.0 of the immunoSEQ assay that was run at survey level. TCRdb's table, derived via immunoSEQ multiplex PCR, lists solely in-frame clones and lacks some. The table has some 24,000 clones, 70% to 85% seen once. The sequencing here drew on unsorted PBMCs, taken 0.7 years before starting antiretroviral therapy. The clonotype comes from a young man with HIV.

CDR3 sequence (DNA): TGTGCCATCAGTGATTCACAGGGGGGTCGGGACTATGGCTACACCTTC. It translates to CAISDSQGGRDYGYTF. The V gene is TRBV10-3, the J gene TRBJ1-2, with 8 nucleotides matching TRBD1. Germline values: CDR1 ENHRY, CDR2 SYGVKD. V shed 3 bases, J shed 3 bases, and the junction held 9 bases outside the gene matches. This CDR3 contains 16 residues.